These T cell receptor beta chains were read from a single sample in a study of T cells in Graves' hyperthyroidism and ophthalmopathy. TCRdb itself ran the multiplex PCR reads through MiXCR, one entry per CDR3 protein. The sample yields fewer than 400,000 distinct CDR3 sequences, around 15% seen once. Specimen: blood. The source is a man in his fifties with Graves' ophthalmopathy. CDR3s include the opening cysteine and the closing phenylalanine or tryptophan. Each record gives: clone size, D gene, J gene, V gene, CDR3 length, CDR3 DNA, CDR3 protein. The D gene is left open where the match is weak. Clone size is stated in some rows and not others, as once, few, many or a class when expanded.

abundance: many; d_gene: .; j_gene: TRBJ1-1; v_gene: TRBV6-1; len: 13; CDR3nt: TGTGCCAGCAGTCTACTTATAAACACTGAAGCTTTCTTT; CDR3aa: CASSLLINTEAFF
abundance: many; d_gene: .; j_gene: TRBJ2-3; v_gene: TRBV5-1; len: 15; CDR3nt: TGCGCCAGCAGCTTGGCTCTGGGGCGCGGAGATACGCAGTATTTT; CDR3aa: CASSLALGRGDTQYF
abundance: many; d_gene: .; j_gene: TRBJ1-1; v_gene: TRBV7-9; len: 15; CDR3nt: TGTGCCAGCAGCTTAGCGGGGGGGTTGGGCACTGAAGCTTTCTTT; CDR3aa: CASSLAGGLGTEAFF
abundance: .; d_gene: .; j_gene: TRBJ1-6; v_gene: TRBV7-9; len: 15; CDR3nt: TGTGCCAGCAGCCCGGGATTGCGGAAGAATTCACCCCTCCACTTT; CDR3aa: CASSPGLRKNSPLHF
abundance: many; d_gene: .; j_gene: TRBJ2-7; v_gene: TRBV6-1; len: 11; CDR3nt: TGTGCCAGCAAACAAGCGGGCGAGCAGTACTTC; CDR3aa: CASKQAGEQYF
abundance: many; d_gene: .; j_gene: TRBJ2-1; v_gene: TRBV2; len: 11; CDR3nt: TGTGCCAGCAGGGCGGACGGAAGACAGTTCTTC; CDR3aa: CASRADGRQFF
abundance: many; d_gene: .; j_gene: TRBJ2-7; v_gene: TRBV4-1; len: 16; CDR3nt: TGCGCCAGCAGCCCCAGGGCTGGGACCCAGACCTACGAGCAGTACTTC; CDR3aa: CASSPRAGTQTYEQYF
abundance: many; d_gene: TRBD2; j_gene: TRBJ2-3; v_gene: TRBV4-1; len: 15; CDR3nt: TGCGCCAGCAGCCAAGAAAGCGGGGCGGGGGATACGCAGTATTTT; CDR3aa: CASSQESGAGDTQYF
abundance: many; d_gene: .; j_gene: TRBJ2-7; v_gene: TRBV5-8; len: 11; CDR3nt: TGTGCCAGCAGCTTGAGGCACGAGCAGTACTTC; CDR3aa: CASSLRHEQYF
abundance: many; d_gene: TRBD2; j_gene: TRBJ2-7; v_gene: TRBV7-3; len: 14; CDR3nt: TGTGCCAGCAGCTTAACTAGCGGGGGTTACGAGCAGTACTTC; CDR3aa: CASSLTSGGYEQYF
abundance: many; d_gene: .; j_gene: TRBJ2-7; v_gene: TRBV30; len: 14; CDR3nt: TGTGCCTGGAGCTCCCGGGACACTAATTACGAGCAGTACTTC; CDR3aa: CAWSSRDTNYEQYF
abundance: many; d_gene: TRBD2; j_gene: TRBJ2-1; v_gene: TRBV5-1; len: 15; CDR3nt: TGCGCCAGCAGCTTGTGGGCGGGAGGGCTCGATGAGCAGTTCTTC; CDR3aa: CASSLWAGGLDEQFF
abundance: many; d_gene: TRBD2; j_gene: TRBJ2-5; v_gene: TRBV28; len: 13; CDR3nt: TGTGCCAGCAGATTAGCGGGACGGGAGACCCAGTACTTC; CDR3aa: CASRLAGRETQYF
abundance: many; d_gene: TRBD2; j_gene: TRBJ2-3; v_gene: TRBV7-2; len: 20; CDR3nt: TGTGCCAGCAGCCCGAGAGGGGTGACTAGCGGGTTCGGCAGCACAGATACGCAGTATTTT; CDR3aa: CASSPRGVTSGFGSTDTQYF
abundance: few; d_gene: TRBD2; j_gene: TRBJ2-4; v_gene: TRBV6-1; len: 15; CDR3nt: TGTGCCAGCGGAGCTAGCGGGCGCGTCAAAAACATTCAGTACTTC; CDR3aa: CASGASGRVKNIQYF
abundance: many; d_gene: TRBD2; j_gene: TRBJ2-1; v_gene: TRBV15; len: 16; CDR3nt: TGTGCCACCAGCCGACTTAGCGGGAAGGCGGGAAATGAGCAGTTCTTC; CDR3aa: CATSRLSGKAGNEQFF
abundance: many; d_gene: TRBD2; j_gene: TRBJ2-7; v_gene: TRBV3-1; len: 14; CDR3nt: TGTGCCAGCAGCCCGAGAGCGGGAGTCTACGAGCAGTACTTC; CDR3aa: CASSPRAGVYEQYF
abundance: few; d_gene: .; j_gene: TRBJ1-3; v_gene: TRBV6-1; len: 17; CDR3nt: TGTGCCAGCAGCTACAAACGGCCCCATGTCTCTGGAAACACCATATATTTT; CDR3aa: CASSYKRPHVSGNTIYF
abundance: .; d_gene: TRBD2; j_gene: TRBJ2-3; v_gene: TRBV30; len: 17; CDR3nt: TGTGCCTGGAGTAAGGCTAGCGGGAGGGTGAGCACAGATACGCAGTATTTT; CDR3aa: CAWSKASGRVSTDTQYF
abundance: .; d_gene: .; j_gene: TRBJ1-5; v_gene: TRBV6-1; len: 13; CDR3nt: TGTGCCAGCAGGGGGGGGCTTTGGCAGCCCCAGCATTTT; CDR3aa: CASRGGLWQPQHF
abundance: many; d_gene: TRBD2; j_gene: TRBJ2-7; v_gene: TRBV28; len: 17; CDR3nt: TGTGCCAGCAGTTCCCTTAAAAGCGGGACCTTAGGGTACGAGCAGTACTTC; CDR3aa: CASSSLKSGTLGYEQYF
abundance: many; d_gene: .; j_gene: TRBJ1-1; v_gene: TRBV6-1; len: 16; CDR3nt: TGTGCCAGCAGTTCGTTTCGACACCTAAGGAACACTGAAGCTTTCTTT; CDR3aa: CASSSFRHLRNTEAFF
abundance: many; d_gene: .; j_gene: TRBJ2-1; v_gene: TRBV11-2; len: 19; CDR3nt: TGTGCCAGCAGCTTACGACGTGTGGGGGTCGGGAAGGCCTACAATGAGCAGTTCTTC; CDR3aa: CASSLRRVGVGKAYNEQFF
abundance: many; d_gene: TRBD1; j_gene: TRBJ2-2; v_gene: TRBV27; len: 14; CDR3nt: TGTGCCAGCAGTCGACAGGGATTAAGCGGGGAGCTGTTTTTT; CDR3aa: CASSRQGLSGELFF
abundance: many; d_gene: .; j_gene: TRBJ1-2; v_gene: TRBV7-9; len: 12; CDR3nt: TGTGCCATTCTGCAGGGGAACTATGGCTACACCTTC; CDR3aa: CAILQGNYGYTF
abundance: few; d_gene: .; j_gene: TRBJ1-4; v_gene: TRBV20-1; len: 13; CDR3nt: TGCAGTGCTAGAGATACAAGGAATGAAAAACTGTTTTTT; CDR3aa: CSARDTRNEKLFF
abundance: few; d_gene: TRBD1; j_gene: TRBJ2-7; v_gene: TRBV7-2; len: 16; CDR3nt: TGTGCCAGCAGCTTAGCGGGCCAGGGGGCGTTATACGAGCAGTACTTC; CDR3aa: CASSLAGQGALYEQYF